The 29 T cell receptor beta chains listed next were all sequenced from one sample in a study of immune evolution from preneoplasia to lung adenocarcinoma. Sequencing was performed with immunoSEQ multiplex PCR; in TCRdb, only in-frame clones are kept and a portion is missing. Here the sample spans about 4,800 clones, roughly 86% being singletons. The sample was FFPE lung adenocarcinoma in situ tissue. The receptors were gathered from a person aged 65 to 85 with lung adenocarcinoma.

This chain links TRBV28 with TRBJ2-2; perhaps TRBD1 as D (6 bases). The CDR3 has 15 residues. The germline gives CDR1 MDHEN, CDR2 SYDVKM. V was clipped by 6 bases and J by 0 bases, with 11 bases between them. Here the CDR3 reads CASRPQGSNTGELFF. The CDR3, as DNA: TGTGCCAGCAGGCCCCAGGGGTCGAACACCGGGGAGCTGTTTTTT.

The V call is TRBV28, the J call TRBJ1-5; tentative D call: TRBD1 (5 bases). The CDR3 contains 14 residues. Germline V gene lookup returns CDR1 MDHEN and CDR2 SYDVKM. Deletions cut 3 bases from V and 6 bases from J, with 12 bases between. The CDR3 bases are TGTGCCAGCAGTTTTTGGGACTCCGGTCAGCCCCAGCATTTT. Encoded protein: CASSFWDSGQPQHF.

This clone was seen once. This chain links TRBV6-5 with TRBJ2-5, with 10 bases matching TRBD1. The CDR3 loop spans 16 amino acids. V gave up 4 bases and J gave up 4 bases; unmatched junction bases: 9. Germline lookup yields CDR1 MNHEY and CDR2 SVGAGI. In DNA, the CDR3 is TGTGCCAGCAGTTTACAGGAGACAGGGGGCGGAGAGACCCAGTACTTC. It is translated as CASSLQETGGGETQYF.

The chain employs TRBV4-2 and TRBJ2-1, with D perhaps given as TRBD1 or TRBD2 (5 bases each). CDR1 LGHNA and CDR2 YNFKEQ come from the germline V gene. CDR3 size: 19 residues. Trimming left V 3 bases short and J 3 bases short, with 24 bases between. DNA of the CDR3: TGTGCCAGCAGCCAGTTTGTTGGGGACCTAGCCCCCGGCTACAATGAGCAGTTCTTC. Protein product: CASSQFVGDLAPGYNEQFF.

The chain employs TRBV6-5 and TRBJ1-5; D perhaps matches TRBD1 (6 bases). Deletions cut 7 bases from V and 3 bases from J, with 13 bases between. The CDR3 is made up of 14 amino acids. Germline CDR1 is MNHEY and CDR2 is SVGAGI. CDR3 DNA: TGTGCCAGCAAATTCCGGACAGACAATCAGCCCCAGCATTTT. Amino acids: CASKFRTDNQPQHF.

The V call is TRBV5-5, the J call TRBJ2-6; D may be TRBD2 (5 bases). The CDR3 is 14 amino acids. The germline V gene has CDR1 SGHKS and CDR2 YYEKEE (reference sequence). V was pared by 5 bases and J by 1 base, with 7 bases between. In nucleotides, the CDR3 is TGTGCCAGCAGAAGGGAGTCTGGGGCCAACGTCCTGACTTTC. Translation: CASRRESGANVLTF.

The gene calls are TRBV21-1 and TRBJ2-7. TRBV21-1 is annotated as a pseudogene. The CDR3 has 14 amino acids. The CDR3 DNA is TGTGCCAGCAGCAGACGGGACCGGACCTACGAGCAGTACTTC. Its protein is CASSRRDRTYEQYF.

V and J are TRBV29-1 and TRBJ2-3; D perhaps matches TRBD2 (6 bases). In germline, CDR1 is SQVTM, CDR2 ANQGSEA. CDR3 length: 15 residues. CDR3 sequence (DNA): TGCACCGTCCGCCAGGGCGGGGCCCCCACAGATACGCAGTATTTT. It translates to CTVRQGGAPTDTQYF.

This clone has just a few counts. The V and J genes are TRBV7-9 and TRBJ2-7; a possible D gene is TRBD2 (6 bases). Germline loops: CDR1 SEHNR, CDR2 FQNEAQ (reference sequence). CDR3 length equals 14 residues. The V gene lost 5 bases and the J gene lost 4 bases, with 15 bases spanning the gap. CDR3 sequence: CASSRGTDDYEQYF. The CDR3 DNA reads as TGTGCCAGCAGCCGCGGGACGGACGATTACGAGCAGTACTTC.

This clone was seen a handful of times. This rearrangement joins TRBV12-5 to TRBJ2-1; D is perhaps TRBD2 (5 bases). Trimming took 4 bases from V and 9 from J, leaving 16 bases between them. The CDR3 is 14 amino acids. The germline gives CDR1 LGHNT, CDR2 FRNRAP. CDR3 loop: CASGSDSIRSEQFF. The CDR3 coding sequence is TGTGCTAGTGGTTCGGACTCAATCAGGAGTGAGCAGTTCTTC.

This chain links TRBV6-5 with TRBJ1-2; D is uncertain. The CDR3 is 14 amino acids. Deletions cut 6 bases from V and 9 bases from J, with 20 bases between. The germline CDR1 and CDR2 sequences are MNHEY and SVGAGI. The DNA of the CDR3 is TGTGCCAGCAGCCCGCAAATTTGGGGTAGTAGCTACACCTTC. Translating gives CASSPQIWGSSYTF.

The J gene is TRBJ2-3, the V gene TRBV9, with 8 nucleotides matching TRBD2. The CDR3 consists of 15 residues. J lost 4 bases, V lost 4 bases, and 8 bases had no gene match. Germline V CDR1 and CDR2: SGDLS, YYNGEE. CDR3 DNA sequence: TGTGCCAGCAGCCCCAGCGGGAGAGGCGCAGATACGCAGTATTTT. As protein: CASSPSGRGADTQYF.

V and J are TRBV11-3 and TRBJ2-1, with 12 bases lining up with TRBD2. The V gene's germline CDR1 is SGHNT and CDR2 YENEEA. V dropped 4 bases and J dropped 9; count of bases not matched to a gene: 10. The CDR3 totals 16 residues. The CDR3 protein is CASSYSVTSGSGEQFF. CDR3 bases: TGTGCCAGCAGCTACTCCGTGACTAGCGGGAGTGGTGAGCAGTTCTTC.

This clone was seen only once. CDR3 DNA sequence: TGCAGGGCCGGGACCCAGTACTTC. It yields the protein CRAGTQYF. The V gene is TRBV20-1, the J gene TRBJ2-5; D not resolved. CDR3 size: 8 residues. Germline-derived CDR1 and CDR2 are DFQATT and SNEGSKA (reference sequence).

In nucleotides, the CDR3 is TGTGCCAGCAGCACGGGACAGGAGGCTTTCTTT. Translation gives CASSTGQEAFF. The chain joins TRBV5-6 to TRBJ1-1, with TRBD1 identical over 8 bases. CDR3 length: 11 residues. Trimming cost V 4 bases and J 11 bases; bases outside gene matches: 4. Germline loops: CDR1 SGHDT, CDR2 YYEEEE.

Worth noting for this clone: The sample holds other DNA sequences that translate to the same CDR3. The V and J genes are TRBV7-2 and TRBJ2-7; D might be TRBD2 (6 bases). This CDR3 comprises 15 residues. V was trimmed by 1 base and J by 4 bases, leaving 14 bases between them. From germline, CDR1 is SGHTA and CDR2 FQGNSA. CDR3 DNA: TGTGCCAGCAGCTTAGGAGGGGACTTAACTTACGAGCAGTACTTC. Translation gives CASSLGGDLTYEQYF.

The CDR3 reads CASSLLTDTQYF. Written as DNA, the CDR3 is TGCGCCAGCAGCTTGCTGACAGATACGCAGTATTTT. The J gene is TRBJ2-3, the V gene TRBV5-1, with D unresolved. Trimming removed 1 base at V and 3 bases at J, with 3 bases between. The CDR3 extends over 12 amino acids. Germline V CDR1 and CDR2: SGHRS, YFSETQ.

This clone was recorded once. The chain uses TRBV2 and TRBJ1-1; D unresolved. Germline CDR1 reads SNHLY; CDR2 reads FYNNEI. The CDR3 contains 14 residues. V lost 3 bases to trimming and J lost 6 bases, with 14 bases between them. As DNA, the CDR3 is TGTGCCAGCAGTGAGCATCCCAACCGCGCTGAAGCTTTCTTT. Encoded protein: CASSEHPNRAEAFF. The whole variable domain, remainder taken from reference TRBV2 and TRBJ1-1, is EPEVTQTPSHQVTQMGQEVILRCVPISNHLYFYWYRQILGQKVEFLVSFYNNEISEKSEIFDDQFSVERPDGSNFTLKIRSTKLEDSAMYFCASSEHPNRAEAFFGQGTRLTVV.

V is TRBV2 and J is TRBJ2-7; 8 bases agree with TRBD1. The CDR3 has 14 residues. After removal of 4 bases from V and 5 bases from J, the junction contained 7 bases not matched to a gene. Germline CDR1 reads SNHLY; CDR2 reads FYNNEI. In nucleotides, the CDR3 is TGTGCCAGCAGTGCCCTGCTACAGGGGGACGAGCAGTACTTC. Translating it yields CASSALLQGDEQYF.

In this sample, this clone turned up a few times. The chain recombines TRBV7-9 with TRBJ2-7; 9 nucleotides align to TRBD2. The germline V gene has CDR1 SEHNR and CDR2 FQNEAQ (reference sequence). The CDR3 totals 15 residues. Trimming removed 2 bases from V and 3 bases from J; junction bases left unmatched: 5. The CDR3 DNA reads TGTGCCAGCAGCTTAAATGTAGCGGGAGACTACGAGCAGTACTTC. Residues: CASSLNVAGDYEQYF.

This clone was recorded only once. The V gene is TRBV30, the J gene TRBJ1-2; a weak D match, TRBD1 (6 bases). CDR1 is GTSNPN and CDR2 is SVGIG in the germline V gene (reference sequence). The CDR3 loop spans 15 amino acids. Trimming left V 3 bases short and J 4 bases short, with 18 bases between. CDR3 sequence: CAWSPDSLGRYGYTF. CDR3 nucleotide sequence: TGTGCCTGGAGCCCGGACAGCCTCGGGCGCTATGGCTACACCTTC. The variable domain in full, with the rest retrieved from reference TRBV30 and TRBJ1-2, is SQTIHQWPATLVQPVGSPLSLECTVEGTSNPNLYWYRQAAGRGLQLLFYSVGIGQISSEVPQNLSASRPQDRQFILSSKKLLLSDSGFYLCAWSPDSLGRYGYTFGSGTRLTVV.

The rearrangement uses TRBV10-3 and TRBJ2-1, with 10 bases aligning to TRBD1. The germline V gene has CDR1 ENHRY and CDR2 SYGVKD. The CDR3 contains 17 residues. Losses at the gene ends were 5 bases for V and 8 bases for J; bases not matched to a gene: 15. The CDR3 DNA reads TGTGCCATCAGTAGTGAATGGGACAGGGGTTTGTTCGATGAGCAGTTCTTC. Translating gives CAISSEWDRGLFDEQFF.

In DNA, the CDR3 is TGTGCCAGCAGCCCCCGGAGGATGCGGACGCTTAGGGAGGGGAGTGAGCAGTTCTTC. Translating gives CASSPRRMRTLREGSEQFF. The rearrangement uses TRBV9 and TRBJ2-1, with TRBD2 matching over 7 bases. CDR3 length equals 19 residues. J lost 9 bases, V lost 4 bases, and 25 bases had no gene match. CDR1 and CDR2 from the germline V gene are SGDLS and YYNGEE.

The chain recombines TRBV6-1 with TRBJ1-1; D gene ambiguous. From germline, CDR1 is MNHNS and CDR2 SASEGT. The CDR3 sequence is 13 residues long. V was clipped by 6 bases and J by 2 bases, with 10 bases between them. CDR3 in DNA: TGTGCCAGCAGCCCCCCTAAAAACACTGAAGCTTTCTTT. Protein sequence: CASSPPKNTEAFF.

The rearrangement links TRBV27 to TRBJ1-2; TRBD1 might be the D (5 bases). This CDR3 is built from 15 residues. V was pared by 4 bases and J by 4 bases, with 16 bases between. CDR1 is MNHEY, CDR2 SMNVEV, per germline (reference sequence). CDR3 region: CASSSHQGLGYGYTF. CDR3 coding DNA: TGTGCCAGCAGTTCGCACCAGGGATTGGGCTATGGCTACACCTTC.

This chain uses TRBV28 with TRBJ2-7; 8 nucleotides match TRBD2. This CDR3 is built from 17 residues. Germline-derived CDR1 and CDR2 are MDHEN and SYDVKM. The V gene end was trimmed by 2 bases and the J gene end by 7 bases; junction bases not matched to a gene: 16. CDR3 residues: CASSLGWGSGSAGEQYF. DNA for the CDR3: TGTGCCAGCAGTTTAGGATGGGGGAGCGGGAGCGCAGGGGAGCAGTACTTC.

This clone has a single count. CDR3 loop: CASSSLAGNTDTQYF. CDR3 nucleotide sequence: TGTGCCAGCAGCTCACTAGCGGGAAACACAGATACGCAGTATTTT. V gene TRBV11-2 combines with J gene TRBJ2-3, with 10 bases matching TRBD2. Germline V lookup: CDR1 SGHAT, CDR2 FQNNGV. CDR3 length equals 15 residues. Trimming removed 4 bases from V and 2 bases from J; junction bases left unmatched: 3.

This chain uses TRBV20-1 with TRBJ2-7; TRBD2 is a possible D gene (6 bases). The V gene's germline CDR1 is DFQATT and CDR2 SNEGSKA (reference sequence). V was clipped by 6 bases and J by 6 bases, with 12 bases between them. The CDR3 consists of 11 residues. The CDR3 is CSAPTSAEQYF. In nucleotides, the CDR3 is TGCAGTGCACCGACTAGTGCCGAGCAGTACTTC.

This clone came up a few times. The J gene is TRBJ2-1, the V gene TRBV5-1; D is perhaps TRBD1 (6 bases). Trimming pared 4 bases from V and 3 bases from J, leaving 11 bases between. The CDR3 sequence is 14 residues long. Germline V lookup: CDR1 SGHRS, CDR2 YFSETQ. The CDR3 reads CASSVGQNYNEQFF. As DNA, the CDR3 is TGCGCCAGCAGCGTGGGACAAAACTACAATGAGCAGTTCTTC.